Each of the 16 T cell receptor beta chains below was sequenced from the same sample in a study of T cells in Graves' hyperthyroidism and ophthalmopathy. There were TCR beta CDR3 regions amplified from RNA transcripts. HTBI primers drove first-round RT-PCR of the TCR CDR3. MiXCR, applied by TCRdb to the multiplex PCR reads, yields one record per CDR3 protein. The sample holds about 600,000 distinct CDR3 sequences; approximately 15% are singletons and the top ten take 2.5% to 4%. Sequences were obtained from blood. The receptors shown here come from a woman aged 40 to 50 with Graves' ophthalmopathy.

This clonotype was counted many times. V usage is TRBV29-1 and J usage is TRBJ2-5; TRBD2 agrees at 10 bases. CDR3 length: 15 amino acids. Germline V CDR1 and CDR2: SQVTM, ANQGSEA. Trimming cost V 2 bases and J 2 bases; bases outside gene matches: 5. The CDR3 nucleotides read TGCAGCGTTGAATCGAGCGGGGGGGCTCAAGAGACCCAGTACTTC. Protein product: CSVESSGGAQETQYF.

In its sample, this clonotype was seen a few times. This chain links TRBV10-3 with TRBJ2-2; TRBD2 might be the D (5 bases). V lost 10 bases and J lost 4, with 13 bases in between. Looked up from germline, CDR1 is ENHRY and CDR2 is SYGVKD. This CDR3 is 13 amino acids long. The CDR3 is CATLDGGTGELFF. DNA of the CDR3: TGTGCCACGTTGGACGGAGGCACCGGGGAGCTGTTTTTT.

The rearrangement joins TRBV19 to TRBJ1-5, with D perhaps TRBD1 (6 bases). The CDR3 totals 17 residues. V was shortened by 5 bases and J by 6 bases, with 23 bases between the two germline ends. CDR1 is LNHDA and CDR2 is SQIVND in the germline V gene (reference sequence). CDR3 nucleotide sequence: TGTGCCAGTAGTGGTTTGGCACAGGGTAGCTTCAGTCAGCCCCAGCATTTT. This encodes CASSGLAQGSFSQPQHF. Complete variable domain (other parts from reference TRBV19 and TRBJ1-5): DGGITQSPKYLFRKEGQNVTLSCEQNLNHDAMYWYRQDPGQGLRLIYYSQIVNDFQKGDIAEGYSVSREKKESFPLTVTSAQKNPTAFYLCASSGLAQGSFSQPQHFGDGTRLSIL.

CDR3 nucleotides: TGCGCCAGCAGCCCCCTCCGGACAGGGCGGCAGCCCCAGCATTTT. Its translation: CASSPLRTGRQPQHF. V usage is TRBV4-1 and J usage is TRBJ1-5; 8 bases map to TRBD1. The germline CDR1 and CDR2 sequences are MGHRA and YSYEKL. J gave up 7 bases and V 4 bases, and 9 bases lay outside the gene matches. This CDR3 has 15 residues.

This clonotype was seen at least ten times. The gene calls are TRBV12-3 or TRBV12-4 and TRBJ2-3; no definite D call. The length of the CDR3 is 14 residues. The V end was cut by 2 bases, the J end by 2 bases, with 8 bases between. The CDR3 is CASSLPPLTDTQYF. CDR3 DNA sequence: TGTGCCAGCAGTTTACCCCCACTCACAGATACGCAGTATTTT.

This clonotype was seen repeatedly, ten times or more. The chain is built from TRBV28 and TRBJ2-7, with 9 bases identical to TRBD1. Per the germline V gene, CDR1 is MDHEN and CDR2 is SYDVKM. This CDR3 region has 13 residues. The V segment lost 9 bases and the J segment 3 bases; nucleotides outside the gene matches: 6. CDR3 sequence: CASRQGVGYEQYF. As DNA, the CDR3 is TGTGCCAGTCGACAGGGGGTGGGCTACGAGCAGTACTTC.

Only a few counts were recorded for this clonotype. The CDR3 protein is CASSQDRRRGITEAFF. The CDR3 coding sequence is TGCGCCAGCAGCCAAGATCGACGCAGGGGAATTACTGAAGCTTTCTTT. V usage is TRBV4-1 and J usage is TRBJ1-1, with a weak D call TRBD1 (6 bases). V gave up 0 bases and J gave up 5 bases, with 16 bases separating them. The CDR3 covers 16 residues. The germline V gene encodes CDR1 MGHRA and CDR2 YSYEKL.

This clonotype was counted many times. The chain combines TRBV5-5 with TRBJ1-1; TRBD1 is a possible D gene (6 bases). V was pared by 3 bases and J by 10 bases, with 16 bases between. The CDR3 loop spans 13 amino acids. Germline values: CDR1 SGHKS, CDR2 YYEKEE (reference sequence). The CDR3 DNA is TGTGCCAGCAGCTCTGGGGGCGACCCGGGAGCTTTCTTT. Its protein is CASSSGGDPGAFF.

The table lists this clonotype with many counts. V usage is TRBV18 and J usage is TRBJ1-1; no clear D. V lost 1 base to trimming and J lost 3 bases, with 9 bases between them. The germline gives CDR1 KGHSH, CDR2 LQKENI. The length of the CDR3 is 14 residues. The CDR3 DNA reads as TGTGCCAGCTCACCACTCTCAAGGGACACTGAAGCTTTCTTT. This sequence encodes CASSPLSRDTEAFF.

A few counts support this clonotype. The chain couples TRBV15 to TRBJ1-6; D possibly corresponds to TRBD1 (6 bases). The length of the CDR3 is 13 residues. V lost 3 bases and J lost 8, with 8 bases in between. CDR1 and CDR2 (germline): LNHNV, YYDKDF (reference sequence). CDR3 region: CATSRDSDSPLHF. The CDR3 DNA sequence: TGTGCCACCAGCAGGGACAGTGATTCACCCCTCCACTTT.

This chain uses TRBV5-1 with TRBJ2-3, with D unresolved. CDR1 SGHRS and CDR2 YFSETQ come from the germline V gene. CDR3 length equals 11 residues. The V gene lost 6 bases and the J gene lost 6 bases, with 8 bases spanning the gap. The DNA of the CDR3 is TGCGCCAGCACCCTTCGTGATACGCAGTATTTT. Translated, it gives CASTLRDTQYF.

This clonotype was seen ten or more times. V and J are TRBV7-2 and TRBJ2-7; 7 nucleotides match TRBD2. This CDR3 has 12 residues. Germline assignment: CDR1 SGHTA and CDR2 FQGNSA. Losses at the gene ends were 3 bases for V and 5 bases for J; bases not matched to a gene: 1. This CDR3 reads CASSLLADEQYF. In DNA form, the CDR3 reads TGTGCCAGCAGCTTGCTAGCGGACGAGCAGTACTTC.

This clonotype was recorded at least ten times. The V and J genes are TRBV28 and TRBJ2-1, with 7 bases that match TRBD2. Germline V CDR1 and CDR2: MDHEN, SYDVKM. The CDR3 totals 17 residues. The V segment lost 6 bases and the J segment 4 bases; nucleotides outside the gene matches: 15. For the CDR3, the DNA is TGTGCCAGCAGACTAGCCGGGACTAAAAAAAAATACAATGAGCAGTTCTTC. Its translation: CASRLAGTKKKYNEQFF. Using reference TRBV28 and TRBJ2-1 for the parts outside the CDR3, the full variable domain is DVKVTQSSRYLVKRTGEKVFLECVQDMDHENMFWYRQDPGLGLRLIYFSYDVKMKEKGDIPEGYSVSREKKERFSLILESASTNQTSMYLCASRLAGTKKKYNEQFFGPGTRLTVL.

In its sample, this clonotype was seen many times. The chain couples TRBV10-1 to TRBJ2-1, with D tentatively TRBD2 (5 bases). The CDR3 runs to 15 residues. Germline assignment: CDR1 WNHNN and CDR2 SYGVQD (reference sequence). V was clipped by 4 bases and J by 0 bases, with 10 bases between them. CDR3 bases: TGCGCCAGCAGTGCGAGGGTAAGCTCCTACAATGAGCAGTTCTTC. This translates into CASSARVSSYNEQFF.

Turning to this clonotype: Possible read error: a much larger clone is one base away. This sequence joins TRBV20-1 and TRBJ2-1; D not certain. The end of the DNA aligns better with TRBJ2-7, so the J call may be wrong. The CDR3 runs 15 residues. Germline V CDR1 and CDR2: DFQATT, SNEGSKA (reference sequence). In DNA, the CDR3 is TGCAGTGCTAGTGCCCGCCCAGGCTCCTACAATGAGCAGTACTTC. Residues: CSASARPGSYNEQYF.

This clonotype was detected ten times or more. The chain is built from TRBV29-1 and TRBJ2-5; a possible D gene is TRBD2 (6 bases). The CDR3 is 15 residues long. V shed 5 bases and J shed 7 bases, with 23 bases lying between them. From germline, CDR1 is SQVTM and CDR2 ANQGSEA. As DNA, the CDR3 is TGCAGCGTTTCTCTGGTAGCGGCCCCCGTTGGGACCCAGTACTTC. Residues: CSVSLVAAPVGTQYF.